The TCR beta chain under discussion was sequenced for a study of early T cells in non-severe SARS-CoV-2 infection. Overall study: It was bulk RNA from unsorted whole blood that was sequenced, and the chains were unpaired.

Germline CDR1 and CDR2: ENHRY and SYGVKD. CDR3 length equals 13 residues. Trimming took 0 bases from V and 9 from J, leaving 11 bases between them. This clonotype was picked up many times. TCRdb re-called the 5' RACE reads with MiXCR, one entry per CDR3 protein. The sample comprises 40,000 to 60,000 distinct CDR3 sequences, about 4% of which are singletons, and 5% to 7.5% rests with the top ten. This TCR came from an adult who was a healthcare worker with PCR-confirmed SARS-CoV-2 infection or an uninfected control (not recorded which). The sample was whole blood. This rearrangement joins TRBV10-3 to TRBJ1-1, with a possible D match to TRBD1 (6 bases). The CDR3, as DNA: TGTGCCATCAGTGAGTCGATGGGGGCTAAAGCTTTCTTT. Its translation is CAISESMGAKAFF.